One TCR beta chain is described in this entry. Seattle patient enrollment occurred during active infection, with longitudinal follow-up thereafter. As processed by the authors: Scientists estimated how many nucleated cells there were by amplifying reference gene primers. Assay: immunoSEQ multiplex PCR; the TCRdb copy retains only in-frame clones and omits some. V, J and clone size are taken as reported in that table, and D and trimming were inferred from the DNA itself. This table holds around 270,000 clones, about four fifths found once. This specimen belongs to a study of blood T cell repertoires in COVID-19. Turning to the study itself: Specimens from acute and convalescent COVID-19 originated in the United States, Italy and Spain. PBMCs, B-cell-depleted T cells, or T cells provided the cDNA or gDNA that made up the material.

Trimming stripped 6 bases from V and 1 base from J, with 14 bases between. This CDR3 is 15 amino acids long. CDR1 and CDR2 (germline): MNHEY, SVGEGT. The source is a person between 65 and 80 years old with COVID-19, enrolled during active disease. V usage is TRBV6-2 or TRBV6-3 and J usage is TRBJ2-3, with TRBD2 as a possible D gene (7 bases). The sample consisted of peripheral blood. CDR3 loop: CASRPRGAGTDTQYF. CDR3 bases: TGTGCCAGCAGACCTCGGGGGGCCGGCACAGATACGCAGTATTTT.